The following is a T cell receptor (beta chain) sequence with its context. Authors' data handling: Reference gene primer amplification gave estimated nucleated cell counts. Sequenced by immunoSEQ multiplex PCR; TCRdb stores in-frame clones only, minus some. The V and J calls and clone size were taken over from that table, and D and trimming were inferred from the DNA. The sample holds 150,000 or so clones, over 70% seen once. The data are from a study of blood T cell repertoires in COVID-19. In the study overall: Both acute and convalescent COVID-19 samples were obtained from the United States, Italy and Spain. From T cells, B-cell-depleted T cells, or PBMCs came the material, which was cDNA or gDNA.

This receptor was taken from a human donor in a cohort sampled during active COVID-19. Source material: peripheral blood.

The CDR3 coding sequence is TGTGCCAGCAGCTTACTACAGGGGTGGACCGGGGAGCTGTTTTTT. This translates into CASSLLQGWTGELFF. The chain is built from TRBV9 and TRBJ2-2, with 7 bases aligning to TRBD1. The J segment lost 5 bases and the V segment lost 4 bases, leaving 8 bases of the junction unmatched. CDR1 is SGDLS, CDR2 YYNGEE, per germline. This CDR3 is 15 amino acids long.